Below, 27 T cell receptor beta chains from the same sample are listed, as sequenced in a study of blood T cell repertoires in COVID-19. The method was immunoSEQ multiplex PCR; TCRdb's version includes in-frame clones alone and lacks a portion of them. The top ten clones hold 4.5% to 6.5% of a sample with approximately 190,000 clones, 82% of them seen once. Specimen: peripheral blood. The receptors were gathered from a woman in her thirties with acute or convalescent COVID-19.

This chain uses TRBV7-2 with TRBJ1-2, with 9 bases lining up with TRBD1. V was clipped by 5 bases and J by 8 bases; unmatched bases: 12. There are 15 residues in the CDR3. The V gene's germline CDR1 is SGHTA and CDR2 FQGNSA. Here the CDR3 reads CASSPGGRTGVGYTF. CDR3 nucleotide sequence: TGTGCCAGCAGCCCGGGGGGTCGGACAGGGGTCGGCTACACCTTC.

This clone was recorded only once. The rearrangement joins TRBV20-1 to TRBJ2-3; D gene unclear. V lost 6 bases and J lost 3, with 7 bases in between. CDR1 DFQATT and CDR2 SNEGSKA come from the germline V gene (reference sequence). This CDR3 has 11 residues. The CDR3 loop reads CSARRTDTQYF. For the CDR3, the DNA is TGCAGTGCGCGGAGAACAGATACGCAGTATTTT.

The chain links TRBV6-5 to TRBJ1-5, with D uncertain. Between the trimmed V and J ends, which lost 0 bases and 0 bases, there was a span of 6 bases. CDR1 is MNHEY, CDR2 SVGAGI, per germline. CDR3 size: 15 residues. CDR3 amino acids: CASSYSADSNQPQHF. CDR3 nucleotides: TGTGCCAGCAGTTACTCGGCGGATAGCAATCAGCCCCAGCATTTT.

The chain couples TRBV19 to TRBJ2-2; no definite D call. V dropped 5 bases and J dropped 6 bases, with 10 bases sitting between them. Germline V gene data show CDR1 as LNHDA and CDR2 as SQIVND (reference sequence). The CDR3 contains 13 residues. The CDR3 protein is CASSVDSPGELFF. The DNA of the CDR3 is TGTGCCAGTAGTGTCGATAGCCCCGGGGAGCTGTTTTTT.

This clone turned up a few times. V usage is TRBV11-2 and J usage is TRBJ1-2; D perhaps matches TRBD1 (6 bases). The CDR3 spans 17 residues. V shed 5 bases and J shed 2 bases, with 21 bases lying between them. From germline, CDR1 is SGHAT and CDR2 FQNNGV. CDR3 sequence: CASSRGAGETRNYGYTF. In DNA form, the CDR3 reads TGTGCCAGCAGCCGGGGGGCAGGGGAAACTAGAAACTATGGCTACACCTTC. Drawing the rest from reference TRBV11-2 and TRBJ1-2, the complete variable domain is EAGVAQSPRYKIIEKRQSVAFWCNPISGHATLYWYQQILGQGPKLLIQFQNNGVVDDSQLPKDRFSAERLKGVDSTLKIQPAKLEDSAVYLCASSRGAGETRNYGYTFGSGTRLTVV.

This clone was picked up one time. V gene TRBV30 combines with J gene TRBJ1-1; weak D call: TRBD1 (5 bases). The V and J ends lost 2 bases and 6 bases respectively, with 19 bases between them. This CDR3 is built from 15 residues. In germline, CDR1 is GTSNPN, CDR2 SVGIG (reference sequence). CDR3 nucleotide sequence: TGTGCCTGGAGTTCGTCCCCGGGCAGGGTCTCTGAAGCTTTCTTT. Its protein is CAWSSSPGRVSEAFF.

This chain uses TRBV27 with TRBJ1-5; D is possibly TRBD1 (6 bases). CDR1 and CDR2 from the germline V gene are MNHEY and SMNVEV (reference sequence). The CDR3 is made up of 13 amino acids. The V end lost 5 bases, the J end lost 6 bases, and 11 bases lay between the germline ends. This chain's CDR3 is CASSLGRGQPQHF. CDR3 in DNA: TGTGCCAGCAGTCTCGGCAGGGGTCAGCCCCAGCATTTT.

The rearrangement joins TRBV5-4 to TRBJ2-7; possible D gene TRBD1, 5 bases. CDR3 length: 14 residues. The germline V gene encodes CDR1 SGHNT and CDR2 YYREEE (reference sequence). Trimming stripped 0 bases from V and 6 bases from J, with 13 bases between. The CDR3 nucleotides are TGTGCCAGCAGCTTGGAGGCGAGGACATTCGAGCAGTACTTC. This codes for CASSLEARTFEQYF.

The chain recombines TRBV5-1 with TRBJ2-1; TRBD2 aligns across 13 bases. The CDR3 runs 18 residues. Germline V lookup: CDR1 SGHRS, CDR2 YFSETQ. Losses at the gene ends were 4 bases for V and 6 bases for J; bases not matched to a gene: 13. DNA for the CDR3: TGCGCCAGCAGCCCGGGACTAGCGGGAAAGTGGGGAGTCAATGAGCAGTTCTTC. Residues: CASSPGLAGKWGVNEQFF.

About this clone itself: The junction departs from the called germline gene at one end, perhaps through a read error. CDR3: CASSSGLAGVSSPYNKQFF. The CDR3 coding sequence is TGTGCCTCATCTTCGGGACTAGCGGGAGTATCATCCCCCTACAATAAGCAGTTCTTC. The chain recombines TRBV30 with TRBJ2-1; 14 bases map to TRBD2. CDR1 and CDR2 from the germline V gene are GTSNPN and SVGIG (reference sequence). The CDR3 spans 19 residues. Drawing the rest from reference TRBV30 and TRBJ2-1, the complete variable domain is SQTIHQWPATLVQPVGSPLSLECTVEGTSNPNLYWYRQAAGRGLQLLFYSVGIGQISSEVPQNLSASRPQDRQFILSSKKLLLSDSGFYLCASSSGLAGVSSPYNKQFFGPGTRLTVL.

The chain uses TRBV15 and TRBJ1-5, with a tentative D call TRBD1 (5 bases). Germline CDR1 is LNHNV and CDR2 is YYDKDF (reference sequence). The CDR3 contains 16 residues. V was shortened by 0 bases and J by 6 bases, with 15 bases between the two germline ends. The CDR3 protein is CATSRDLRGGGQPQHF. CDR3 DNA: TGTGCCACCAGCAGAGATCTAAGGGGCGGGGGTCAGCCCCAGCATTTT.

V is TRBV10-1 and J is TRBJ1-2; no clear D gene. Germline CDR1 reads WNHNN; CDR2 reads SYGVQD (reference sequence). The CDR3 length is 16 residues. The V end was cut by 0 bases, the J end by 5 bases, with 16 bases between. CDR3 residues: CASSESAHPGEYGYTF. CDR3 sequence (DNA): TGCGCCAGCAGTGAGTCCGCACACCCCGGGGAATATGGCTACACCTTC.

This clone was counted once. This chain links TRBV7-8 with TRBJ2-1; a weak D match, TRBD2 (6 bases). Trimming removed 6 bases at V and 7 bases at J, with 28 bases between. Germline CDR1 reads SGHVS; CDR2 reads FQNEAQ. The CDR3 consists of 18 residues. CDR3 coding DNA: TGTGCCAGCAGTCCAATCGACCATCTTTTGTTTGGGGGGAATGAGCAGTTCTTC. Encoded protein: CASSPIDHLLFGGNEQFF.

The chain carries TRBV5-4 and TRBJ2-7; 11 bases fit TRBD2. V was clipped by 4 bases and J by 4 bases; unmatched bases: 7. CDR1 is SGHNT, CDR2 YYREEE, per germline (reference sequence). CDR3 length equals 15 residues. The CDR3 protein is CASSPRTSGLYEQYF. The CDR3 DNA reads TGTGCCAGCAGCCCGAGGACTAGCGGGTTATACGAGCAGTACTTC.

In DNA, the CDR3 is TGTGCCACCAGTGATGCGGGACAGACGAACACTGAAGCTTTCTTT. Translated, it gives CATSDAGQTNTEAFF. V gene TRBV24-1 combines with J gene TRBJ1-1; 7 bases line up with TRBD1. The junction had 4 bases not matched to a gene; V was cut back by 3 bases and J by 1 base. The germline V gene has CDR1 KGHDR and CDR2 SFDVKD. This CDR3 has 15 residues.

This chain links TRBV28 with TRBJ2-7; D uncertain. Trimming took 4 bases from V and 9 from J, leaving 10 bases between them. There are 11 residues in the CDR3. In germline, CDR1 is MDHEN, CDR2 SYDVKM. The CDR3 region is CASSWSGWQYF. In DNA form, the CDR3 reads TGTGCCAGCAGTTGGAGTGGGTGGCAGTACTTC.

This clone was observed a single time. The chain recombines TRBV5-1 with TRBJ2-7, with 9 bases matching TRBD1. V was clipped by 0 bases and J by 5 bases; unmatched bases: 3. There are 14 residues in the CDR3. The germline V gene encodes CDR1 SGHRS and CDR2 YFSETQ. CDR3 in amino acids: CASSLGDRVDEQYF. The CDR3 DNA is TGCGCCAGCAGCTTGGGGGACAGGGTGGACGAGCAGTACTTC.

This clone was detected a few times. The rearrangement links TRBV13 to TRBJ2-1; D is undetermined. The CDR3 is 13 residues long. Germline V gene lookup returns CDR1 PRHDT and CDR2 FYEKMQ (reference sequence). The ends were cut back, 10 bases at V and 0 bases at J, with 10 bases in the middle. In nucleotides, the CDR3 is TGTGCCACCAAGACAAACTCCTACAATGAGCAGTTCTTC. Amino acids: CATKTNSYNEQFF. The complete variable domain, with remaining parts taken from reference TRBV13 and TRBJ2-1, reads AAGVIQSPRHLIKEKRETATLKCYPIPRHDTVYWYQQGPGQDPQFLISFYEKMQSDKGSIPDRFSAQQFSDYHSELNMSSLELGDSALYFCATKTNSYNEQFFGPGTRLTVL.

This clone was seen just once. The chain recombines TRBV5-1 with TRBJ1-2, with D maybe TRBD1 (6 bases). V was shortened by 5 bases and J by 4 bases, with 15 bases between the two germline ends. The CDR3 sequence is 14 residues long. Per the germline V gene, CDR1 is SGHRS and CDR2 is YFSETQ. The CDR3 nucleotides are TGCGCCAGCAGGCGTACAGGGAGCGGCTATGGCTACACCTTC. Translation: CASRRTGSGYGYTF.

V and J are TRBV14 and TRBJ1-4; 7 bases match TRBD1. This CDR3 contains 15 residues. J lost 5 bases, V lost 0 bases, and 3 bases had no gene match. Germline CDR1 reads SGHDN; CDR2 reads FVKESK. The CDR3 DNA sequence: TGTGCCAGCAGCCAAGAAACGACAGGGAATGAAAAACTGTTTTTT. As protein: CASSQETTGNEKLFF.

V is TRBV24-1 and J is TRBJ1-4; D is undetermined. Per germline, CDR1 KGHDR and CDR2 SFDVKD. The CDR3 runs 18 residues. Trimming cost V 3 bases and J 8 bases, with 24 bases left between them. The CDR3 coding sequence is TGTGCCACCAGTGATCCTCCGGCTAGTGTCGGGGTTCGGGAAAAACTGTTTTTT. The encoded protein is CATSDPPASVGVREKLFF.

The genes are TRBV27 and TRBJ2-1; 14 nucleotides agree with TRBD2. The CDR3 extends over 16 amino acids. Germline-derived CDR1 and CDR2 are MNHEY and SMNVEV (reference sequence). V trimming: 2 bases; J trimming: 7 bases; junction bases outside the gene matches: 4. The CDR3 bases are TGTGCCAGCAGTTTAAGACTAGCGGGGGGGCGAAATGAGCAGTTCTTC. Translation: CASSLRLAGGRNEQFF.

This chain joins TRBV5-1 and TRBJ1-2; no clear D gene. In germline, CDR1 is SGHRS, CDR2 YFSETQ. This CDR3 region has 15 residues. V was clipped by 0 bases and J by 4 bases, with 13 bases between them. The chain's CDR3 is CASSLETSQVYGYTF. CDR3 sequence (DNA): TGCGCCAGCAGCTTGGAAACGTCGCAGGTCTATGGCTACACCTTC.

The V gene is TRBV4-3, the J gene TRBJ2-2, with 7 positions matching TRBD1. CDR1 LGHNA and CDR2 YSLEER come from the germline V gene. J lost 4 bases, V lost 4 bases, and 9 bases had no gene match. CDR3 length equals 16 residues. The DNA for the CDR3 is TGCGCCAGCAGCCCTCGCAGGGGGTTGGGCACCGGGGAGCTGTTTTTT. Protein product: CASSPRRGLGTGELFF.

V and J are TRBV3-1 (or the pseudogene TRBV3-2) and TRBJ2-3, with 14 bases matching TRBD2. The germline CDR1 and CDR2 sequences are LGHDT and YNNKEL (reference sequence). The CDR3 totals 22 residues. V lost 0 bases, J lost 1 base, and 15 bases stayed unmatched. DNA for the CDR3: TGTGCCAGCAGCCAAGATCGAGGACTAGCGGGAGGTTGGTTAGGGTGCACAGATACGCAGTATTTT. Amino acid sequence: CASSQDRGLAGGWLGCTDTQYF.

The chain joins TRBV6-5 to TRBJ1-1; TRBD1 aligns across 7 bases. This CDR3 region has 13 residues. Germline V gives CDR1 MNHEY, CDR2 SVGAGI. V shed 6 bases and J 1 base; nucleotides not matched to a gene: 2. DNA of the CDR3: TGTGCCAGCAGACAGGGGCAGAACACTGAAGCTTTCTTT. It encodes CASRQGQNTEAFF.

In its sample, this clone was seen a few times. The V gene is TRBV28, the J gene TRBJ1-2, with a tentative D call TRBD1 (5 bases). The CDR3 is made up of 15 amino acids. Between the trimmed V and J ends, which lost 2 bases and 3 bases, there was a span of 13 bases. The germline gives CDR1 MDHEN, CDR2 SYDVKM. The chain's CDR3 is CASSLGQTHDYGYTF. The CDR3 region has the DNA TGTGCCAGCAGTTTAGGACAAACCCACGACTATGGCTACACCTTC.